These 31 T cell receptor beta chains originate from one sample sequenced in a study of blood T cell repertoires in COVID-19. TCRdb's table, derived via immunoSEQ multiplex PCR, lists solely in-frame clones and lacks some. The table lists nearly 110,000 clones, approximately 90% of them singletons, with 1% to 1.5% in the top ten. Sample: peripheral blood. Receptor source: a woman in her thirties with acute or convalescent COVID-19.

This sequence joins TRBV2 and TRBJ2-7; no clear D gene. This CDR3 has 12 residues. V gave up 2 bases and J gave up 6 bases, with 8 bases separating them. Per germline, CDR1 SNHLY and CDR2 FYNNEI. The CDR3 reads CASSEIDSEQYF. The CDR3 region has the DNA TGTGCCAGCAGTGAAATAGATAGCGAGCAGTACTTC.

The CDR3 coding sequence is TGTGCCAGCAAGGACAGAGGCACAGATACGCAGTATTTT. The encoded protein is CASKDRGTDTQYF. V usage is TRBV28 and J usage is TRBJ2-3, with a tentative D call TRBD1 (6 bases). V dropped 7 bases and J dropped 1 base, with 9 bases sitting between them. CDR3 length: 13 amino acids. CDR1 and CDR2 from the germline V gene are MDHEN and SYDVKM.

This chain links TRBV7-7 with TRBJ2-1; 9 nucleotides align to TRBD2. Germline loops: CDR1 SSHAT, CDR2 FNYEAQ (reference sequence). This CDR3 has 20 amino acids. V was pared by 0 bases and J by 8 bases, with 20 bases of the junction left unmatched. CDR3 sequence reads: CASSLAPRVARRGGVYEQFF. CDR3 bases: TGTGCCAGCAGCTTAGCCCCCCGGGTGGCGCGGCGGGGGGGCGTCTATGAGCAGTTCTTC.

The rearrangement uses TRBV28 and TRBJ2-7; 13 bases line up with TRBD2. This CDR3 is built from 16 residues. V lost 5 bases, J lost 2 bases, and 6 bases stayed unmatched. The germline V gene encodes CDR1 MDHEN and CDR2 SYDVKM. This CDR3 reads CASSPGTSGVTYEQYF. DNA for the CDR3: TGTGCCAGCAGTCCCGGGACTAGCGGGGTTACCTACGAGCAGTACTTC.

The V call is TRBV15, the J call TRBJ1-5; 7 bases align to TRBD1. The length of the CDR3 is 15 residues. Germline V gives CDR1 LNHNV, CDR2 YYDKDF (reference sequence). V lost 5 bases, J lost 4 bases, and 8 bases stayed unmatched. The CDR3 reads CATSRDRARNQPQHF. The DNA for the CDR3 is TGTGCCACCAGCCGGGACAGAGCCCGGAATCAGCCCCAGCATTTT.

The rearrangement uses TRBV16 and TRBJ2-7, with D unresolved. Trimming took off 7 bases at V and 5 bases at J, with 24 bases between the two ends. The CDR3 runs 16 residues. CDR1 is KGHSY and CDR2 is FQNENV in the germline V gene. The DNA of the CDR3 is TGTGCCAGCATACTTTCTAATCCCTTTAATACCGACGAGCAGTACTTC. It yields the protein CASILSNPFNTDEQYF.

A note on this clone: At one end, the junction sequence differs from germline, possibly due to a read error. The V gene is TRBV10-3, the J gene TRBJ1-1; TRBD1 is a possible D gene (6 bases). Per germline, CDR1 ENHRY and CDR2 SYGVKD. This CDR3 region has 11 residues. CDR3 nucleotide sequence: TGTGCCATCAGTAGGGACACGGAAGCTTTCTTT. Translated: CAISRDTEAFF.

CDR3 residues: CASSQDREADTQYF. CDR3 bases: TGTGCCAGCAGCCAGGACAGGGAGGCAGATACGCAGTATTTT. The chain couples TRBV5-6 to TRBJ2-3, with 8 bases matching TRBD1. Germline V lookup: CDR1 SGHDT, CDR2 YYEEEE. The trim removed 4 bases at V and 4 bases at J, leaving 5 bases unmatched. This CDR3 contains 14 residues.

The gene calls are TRBV27 and TRBJ2-1, with 7 positions matching TRBD2. The CDR3 runs 16 residues. V lost 5 bases to trimming and J lost 0 bases; unmatched junction nucleotides: 7. The germline V gene has CDR1 MNHEY and CDR2 SMNVEV (reference sequence). CDR3 bases: TGTGCCAGCAGTACCGGCCTAGCGGACTCCTACAATGAGCAGTTCTTC. This translates into CASSTGLADSYNEQFF.

Here the CDR3 DNA reads TGTGCCAGCAGCACGACAGGGGGCTTTTCACCCCTCCACTTT. This codes for CASSTTGGFSPLHF. V usage is TRBV7-3 and J usage is TRBJ1-6, with TRBD1 matching 10 bases. V lost 5 bases and J lost 9; bases outside the gene matches: 4. The CDR3 is made up of 14 amino acids. The germline CDR1 and CDR2 sequences are SGHTA and FQGTGA.

This chain links TRBV15 with TRBJ1-1, with D uncertain. CDR1 is LNHNV, CDR2 YYDKDF, per germline (reference sequence). V was trimmed by 0 bases and J by 5 bases, leaving 13 bases between them. CDR3 length: 15 residues. This chain's CDR3 is CATSRDPAAGTEAFF. In DNA form, the CDR3 reads TGTGCCACCAGCAGAGACCCAGCGGCCGGGACTGAAGCTTTCTTT.

The V gene is TRBV18, the J gene TRBJ1-4; 9 positions match TRBD1. The CDR3 covers 15 residues. The germline V gene has CDR1 KGHSH and CDR2 LQKENI. Germline trimming cut 0 bases from V and 7 bases from J; bases unmatched to any gene: 3. In DNA form, the CDR3 reads TGTGCCAGCTCACCACCGGACAGGGGAAGTGAAAAACTGTTTTTT. This codes for CASSPPDRGSEKLFF.

This sequence joins TRBV10-2 and TRBJ2-2, with TRBD1 as a possible D gene (6 bases). CDR1 and CDR2 (germline): WSHSY, SAAADI. The CDR3 consists of 15 residues. Deletions cut 4 bases from V and 1 base from J, with 10 bases between. CDR3 region: CASSAQTGNTGELFF. The CDR3 bases are TGCGCCAGCAGTGCTCAGACAGGGAACACCGGGGAGCTGTTTTTT.

The J gene is TRBJ2-7, the V gene TRBV27; 7 bases map to TRBD2. V was pared by 4 bases and J by 4 bases, with 7 bases of the junction left unmatched. Germline CDR1 MNHEY, CDR2 SMNVEV (reference sequence). This CDR3 region has 14 residues. The CDR3 bases are TGTGCCAGCAGTTCCATCCTAGCGGATTACGAGCAGTACTTC. Protein: CASSSILADYEQYF.

This chain links TRBV3-1 (or the pseudogene TRBV3-2) with TRBJ1-2; TRBD1 matches 8 bases. V shed 4 bases, J shed 6 bases, and the junction held 4 bases outside the gene matches. CDR1 and CDR2 (germline): LGHDT, YNNKEL (reference sequence). CDR3 length: 13 amino acids. The DNA of the CDR3 is TGTGCCAGCAGCCCGTGGACAGGGAATGGCTACACCTTC. It codes for CASSPWTGNGYTF.

CDR3 sequence: CASMAGGGAEAFF. For the CDR3, the DNA is TGTGCCAGCATGGCCGGGGGTGGAGCTGAAGCTTTCTTT. This chain uses TRBV7-3 with TRBJ1-1; D perhaps matches TRBD1 (5 bases). V dropped 7 bases and J dropped 6 bases, with 15 bases sitting between them. The CDR3 covers 13 residues. The V gene's germline CDR1 is SGHTA and CDR2 FQGTGA. Full variable domain (missing parts from reference TRBV7-3 and TRBJ1-1): GAGVSQTPSNKVTEKGKYVELRCDPISGHTALYWYRQSLGQGPEFLIYFQGTGAADDSGLPNDRFFAVRPEGSVSTLKIQRTERGDSAVYLCASMAGGGAEAFFGQGTRLTVV.

This chain links TRBV4-3 with TRBJ2-7; D gene unclear. The CDR3 has 17 amino acids. The V gene lost 0 bases and the J gene lost 3 bases, with 18 bases spanning the gap. Per the germline V gene, CDR1 is LGHNA and CDR2 is YSLEER. The DNA for the CDR3 is TGCGCCAGCAGCCAAGATACGTACAGAGAGAGATTCTACGAGCAGTACTTC. Its translation is CASSQDTYRERFYEQYF.

This clone was seen a handful of times. This chain connects TRBV28 to TRBJ1-3; D remains ambiguous. Germline loops: CDR1 MDHEN, CDR2 SYDVKM. V was clipped by 5 bases and J by 2 bases, with 4 bases between them. The CDR3 is 12 residues long. The CDR3 reads CASSVTGNTIYF. CDR3 DNA: TGTGCCAGCAGTGTAACTGGAAACACCATATATTTT.

The rearrangement links TRBV2 to TRBJ1-1, with D maybe TRBD1 (5 bases). The germline V and J ends were trimmed by 8 bases and 2 bases, with 12 bases remaining between them. The CDR3 runs to 13 residues. Germline loops: CDR1 SNHLY, CDR2 FYNNEI. In DNA, the CDR3 is TGTGCCAGCTTTTGGACACCTAACACTGAAGCTTTCTTT. It translates to CASFWTPNTEAFF.

The chain is built from TRBV6-2 or TRBV6-3 and TRBJ1-2, with 7 bases identical to TRBD1. This CDR3 comprises 17 residues. V shed 2 bases, J shed 6 bases, and the junction held 15 bases outside the gene matches. Per germline, CDR1 MNHEY and CDR2 SVGEGT. This CDR3 reads CASSYNPRTTGINGYTF. The CDR3 region has the DNA TGTGCCAGCAGTTACAATCCCCGGACGACAGGGATTAATGGCTACACCTTC.

The V gene is TRBV6-4, the J gene TRBJ2-1; unclear D gene. V was cut by 4 bases and J by 9 bases, with 13 bases left in between. The CDR3 loop spans 13 amino acids. Germline V CDR1 and CDR2: MRHNA, SNTAGT. The CDR3 region is CASSVEYPGEQFF. CDR3 nucleotides: TGTGCCAGCAGTGTCGAGTATCCGGGTGAGCAGTTCTTC.

The V gene is TRBV5-4, the J gene TRBJ2-1, with 7 bases matching TRBD2. Germline V gene lookup returns CDR1 SGHNT and CDR2 YYREEE (reference sequence). CDR3 size: 17 residues. Losses at the gene ends were 4 bases for V and 8 bases for J; bases not matched to a gene: 18. CDR3 loop: CASSLTHTSAYGYEQFF. CDR3 nucleotide sequence: TGTGCCAGCAGCCTAACCCATACTAGCGCCTACGGATATGAGCAGTTCTTC.

This rearrangement joins TRBV28 to TRBJ1-5, with D possibly matching TRBD1 (6 bases). Germline V gene lookup returns CDR1 MDHEN and CDR2 SYDVKM. The CDR3 is made up of 15 amino acids. V was shortened by 6 bases and J by 1 base, with 13 bases between the two germline ends. The CDR3: CASRGAKGSNQPQHF. In DNA form, the CDR3 reads TGTGCCAGCAGGGGGGCCAAGGGGAGCAATCAGCCCCAGCATTTT.

This clone was observed a handful of times. V gene TRBV7-3 combines with J gene TRBJ1-1; no definite D call. CDR3 length: 13 residues. Trimming cost V 5 bases and J 1 base, with 8 bases left between them. Germline V gene data show CDR1 as SGHTA and CDR2 as FQGTGA. CDR3 sequence reads: CASSEYTNTEAFF. The CDR3, as DNA: TGTGCCAGCAGCGAATACACGAACACTGAAGCTTTCTTT.

The V and J genes are TRBV28 and TRBJ2-5; D is possibly TRBD1 (6 bases). V was pared by 2 bases and J by 1 base, with 8 bases between. Germline CDR1 is MDHEN and CDR2 is SYDVKM. The CDR3 is 14 residues long. CDR3 nucleotides: TGTGCCAGCAGTTTAAGGGACATCCAAGAGACCCAGTACTTC. This sequence encodes CASSLRDIQETQYF.

As concerns this clone: At one end the junction does not follow the germline gene, possibly because of a read error. The chain uses TRBV28 and TRBJ1-3; the D gene is possibly TRBD1 (6 bases). Germline V gene data show CDR1 as MDHEN and CDR2 as SYDVKM. The length of the CDR3 is 11 residues. CDR3 protein: CASSFSRQVHF. CDR3 bases: TGTGCCAGCAGTTTCTCCAGACAGGTACATTTT.

The CDR3 region has the DNA TGTGCCAGCAGTTTAGGGGAGGTTGACTATGGCTACACCTTC. Residues: CASSLGEVDYGYTF. This sequence joins TRBV28 and TRBJ1-2; D ambiguous. The CDR3 totals 14 residues. V gave up 2 bases and J gave up 3 bases, with 10 bases separating them. CDR1 is MDHEN and CDR2 is SYDVKM in the germline V gene.

The chain couples TRBV28 to TRBJ1-1; D is uncertain. There are 14 residues in the CDR3. Trimming removed 3 bases at V and 2 bases at J, with 10 bases between. The germline gives CDR1 MDHEN, CDR2 SYDVKM. CDR3 residues: CASSFLTSNTEAFF. The CDR3 nucleotides are TGTGCCAGCAGTTTCCTGACAAGTAACACTGAAGCTTTCTTT.

The chain carries TRBV7-9 and TRBJ1-1; D not resolved. This CDR3 comprises 14 residues. Trimming stripped 1 base from V and 6 bases from J, with 12 bases between. CDR1 SEHNR and CDR2 FQNEAQ come from the germline V gene (reference sequence). CDR3 sequence reads: CASSLGRGSSEAFF. As DNA, the CDR3 is TGTGCCAGCAGCTTAGGGCGGGGTAGCTCTGAAGCTTTCTTT.

The V and J genes are TRBV28 and TRBJ1-1; 9 bases line up with TRBD1. This CDR3 region has 15 residues. Trimming took 4 bases from V and 4 from J; bases not matched to a gene: 7. Germline V gives CDR1 MDHEN, CDR2 SYDVKM. In nucleotides, the CDR3 is TGTGCCAGCAGTTGGACAGGGGACGTGTCCACTGAAGCTTTCTTT. It encodes CASSWTGDVSTEAFF.

The rearrangement joins TRBV28 to TRBJ1-5; D uncertain. CDR3 length equals 15 residues. Trimming took 7 bases from V and 4 from J, leaving 17 bases between them. Germline V gene lookup returns CDR1 MDHEN and CDR2 SYDVKM. For the CDR3, the DNA is TGTGCCAGCACGCGGGATGACAAAACGAATCAGCCCCAGCATTTT. Protein product: CASTRDDKTNQPQHF.